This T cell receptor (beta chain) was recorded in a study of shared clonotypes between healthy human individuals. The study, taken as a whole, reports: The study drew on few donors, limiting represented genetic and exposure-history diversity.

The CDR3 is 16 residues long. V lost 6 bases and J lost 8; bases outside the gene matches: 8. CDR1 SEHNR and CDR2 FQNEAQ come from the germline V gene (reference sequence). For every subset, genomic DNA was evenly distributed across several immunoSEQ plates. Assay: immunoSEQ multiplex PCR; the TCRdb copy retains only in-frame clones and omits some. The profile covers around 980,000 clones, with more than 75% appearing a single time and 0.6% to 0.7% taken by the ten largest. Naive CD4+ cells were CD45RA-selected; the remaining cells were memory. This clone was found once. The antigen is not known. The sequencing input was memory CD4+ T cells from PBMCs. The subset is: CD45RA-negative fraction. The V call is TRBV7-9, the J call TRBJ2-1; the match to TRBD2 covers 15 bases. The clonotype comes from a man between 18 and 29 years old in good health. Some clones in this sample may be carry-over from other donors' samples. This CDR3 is CASSDGLAGGWDEQFF. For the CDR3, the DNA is TGTGCCAGCAGTGATGGACTAGCGGGAGGGTGGGATGAGCAGTTCTTC.